The source of this TCR beta chain is a study of CD4 T cells in relation to SARS-CoV-2 and coronaviruses. Study-level background: The negative reference was HIV-1 Nef peptide pool or peptide-free culture.

On this clone: The antigen is not known.

The unexposed donors gave CD4+ T cells in 2011-2018, prior to COVID-19. After roughly ten days of culture, CD4+ T cells were isolated. Cells permitting, SARS-CoV-2 S/N and four cold-coronavirus spikes were tested on unexposed-donor CD4+ T cells. Using immunoSEQ multiplex PCR, the repertoire was profiled, and TCRdb retains in-frame clones only, with some absent. This sample has about 19,000 clones; roughly four fifths occur once, and the top ten carry roughly 10%. The CDR3 totals 14 residues. V dropped 4 bases and J dropped 2 bases, with 9 bases sitting between them. Germline assignment: CDR1 LNHDA and CDR2 SQIVND (reference sequence). Study-wide points: About 65% of donors had memory CD4+ clonotypes crossrecognizing SARS-CoV-2 and common cold coronavirus spike.

The source is a human donor in good health. What was sequenced was CD4+ T cells from PBMCs, cultured in vitro. The V gene is TRBV19, the J gene TRBJ1-5, with unresolved D. The CDR3 region is CASSRAGGNQPQHF. In nucleotides, the CDR3 is TGTGCCAGTAGTAGGGCGGGCGGCAATCAGCCCCAGCATTTT.